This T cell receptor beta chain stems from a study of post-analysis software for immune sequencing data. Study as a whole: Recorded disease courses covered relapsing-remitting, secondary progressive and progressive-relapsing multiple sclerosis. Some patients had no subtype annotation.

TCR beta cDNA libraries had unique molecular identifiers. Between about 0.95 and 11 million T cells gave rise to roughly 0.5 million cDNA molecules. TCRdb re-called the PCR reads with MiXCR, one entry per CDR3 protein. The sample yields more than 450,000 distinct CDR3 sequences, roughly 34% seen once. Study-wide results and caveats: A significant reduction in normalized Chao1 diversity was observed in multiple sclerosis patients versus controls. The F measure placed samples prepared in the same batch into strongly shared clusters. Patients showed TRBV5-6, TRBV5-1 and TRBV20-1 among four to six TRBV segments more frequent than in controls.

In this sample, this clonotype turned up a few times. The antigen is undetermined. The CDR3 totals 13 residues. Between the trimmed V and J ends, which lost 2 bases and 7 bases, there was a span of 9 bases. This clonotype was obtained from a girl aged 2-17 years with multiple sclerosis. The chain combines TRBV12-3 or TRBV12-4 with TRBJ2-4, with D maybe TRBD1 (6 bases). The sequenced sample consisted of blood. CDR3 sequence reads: CASSLFQGNIQYF. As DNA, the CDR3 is TGTGCCAGCAGTTTATTTCAGGGGAACATTCAGTACTTC.